Sequencing of this TCR beta chain was carried out in a study of blood T cell repertoires in COVID-19. Study at large: Collection of acute and convalescent COVID-19 samples took place in the United States, Italy and Spain. T cells, B-cell-depleted T cells, or PBMCs supplied cDNA or gDNA.

V lost 4 bases to trimming and J lost 7 bases; unmatched junction nucleotides: 10. This CDR3 has 15 residues. In germline, CDR1 is SGHRS, CDR2 YFSETQ. Under the authors' procedure: Estimates of nucleated cell counts were drawn from the amplification of reference gene primers. Generated by immunoSEQ multiplex PCR, the TCRdb table keeps only in-frame clones and is missing some. The DNA gave D and trimming, while V, J and clone size come from that table. The top ten clones hold around 6% of a sample with 100,000 or so clones, roughly 92% of them seen once. Sequencing was done on a sample of peripheral blood. The sequence was collected from a man in his 70s with acute or convalescent COVID-19. The V call is TRBV5-1, the J call TRBJ2-7, with 11 bases that match TRBD2. For the CDR3, the DNA is TGCGCCAGCAGCCCCGGGATAGCGGGGGGGAGTGAGCAGTACTTC. Translation gives CASSPGIAGGSEQYF.